A single sample is the source of the 17 T cell receptor beta chains below, sequenced in a study of T cell responses to AZD1222 COVID-19 vaccine. Assay: immunoSEQ multiplex PCR; the TCRdb copy retains only in-frame clones and omits some. The sample lists 120,000 or so clones, roughly 89% occurring once. The material was peripheral blood, obtained 28 days after the second AZD1222 dose. These receptor sequences come from an adult who received the AZD1222 COVID-19 vaccine.

The CDR3: CASSLQREAFF. CDR3 nucleotide sequence: TGTGCCAGCAGTTTGCAGCGTGAAGCTTTCTTT. The chain recombines TRBV28 with TRBJ1-1; D gene unclear. Germline values: CDR1 MDHEN, CDR2 SYDVKM. V shed 3 bases and J shed 7 bases, with 6 bases lying between them. This CDR3 has 11 residues.

The J gene is TRBJ2-7, the V gene TRBV5-4, with 10 bases aligning to TRBD1. In germline, CDR1 is SGHNT, CDR2 YYREEE (reference sequence). With V trimmed by 4 bases and J by 4 bases, 5 bases remained unmatched. The CDR3 covers 14 residues. CDR3 bases: TGTGCCAGCAGCCCACGACAGGGGGCTTACGAGCAGTACTTC. Its protein product is CASSPRQGAYEQYF.

This clone turned up a few times. J is TRBJ1-1 and V is TRBV7-2; D ambiguous. The ends were cut back, 2 bases at V and 1 base at J, with 11 bases in the middle. The CDR3 contains 15 residues. The germline gives CDR1 SGHTA, CDR2 FQGNSA. The CDR3 nucleotides are TGTGCCAGCAGCTTATTCACGGTAGGGAACACTGAAGCTTTCTTT. Amino acids: CASSLFTVGNTEAFF.

This chain links TRBV3-1 (or the pseudogene TRBV3-2) with TRBJ2-5; D gene uncertain. Germline V gene lookup returns CDR1 LGHDT and CDR2 YNNKEL (reference sequence). Trimming pared 2 bases from V and 2 bases from J, leaving 9 bases between. The CDR3 covers 14 residues. CDR3 protein: CASSQNSDQETQYF. The CDR3 nucleotides are TGTGCCAGCAGCCAAAACTCAGATCAAGAGACCCAGTACTTC.

This clone was recorded only once. The chain employs TRBV7-2 and TRBJ1-2, with 9 nucleotides matching TRBD1. Looked up from germline, CDR1 is SGHTA and CDR2 is FQGNSA. CDR3 length: 17 amino acids. V gave up 2 bases and J gave up 6 bases; unmatched junction bases: 13. In nucleotides, the CDR3 is TGTGCCAGCAGCTTACAGAGGGGACAGGGCCTGGGGAATGGCTACACCTTC. Translation gives CASSLQRGQGLGNGYTF.

The count of this clone is one. The genes are TRBV7-8 and TRBJ2-7; 9 bases match TRBD1. The CDR3 covers 15 residues. Looked up from germline, CDR1 is SGHVS and CDR2 is FQNEAQ. Trimming at V came to 5 bases and at J to 3 bases, leaving 8 bases not matched to a gene. CDR3 DNA sequence: TGTGCCAGCAGCGTGGGACAGGGCCATGTCTACGAGCAGTACTTC. It yields the protein CASSVGQGHVYEQYF.

As for this clone: The same CDR3 also results from other DNA sequences found in this sample. CDR3 sequence reads: CASSPGGRVQETQYF. The CDR3 coding sequence is TGTGCCAGCTCACCCGGCGGCAGGGTTCAAGAGACCCAGTACTTC. This chain connects TRBV18 to TRBJ2-5; D is possibly TRBD1 (5 bases). V shed 3 bases and J shed 2 bases, with 13 bases lying between them. The germline CDR1 and CDR2 sequences are KGHSH and LQKENI. The CDR3 is made up of 15 amino acids.

In its sample, this clone was seen a few times. The V call is TRBV19, the J call TRBJ1-5, with no clear D. Trimming took 0 bases from V and 3 from J, leaving 3 bases between them. CDR1 is LNHDA, CDR2 SQIVND, per germline (reference sequence). The CDR3 has 13 amino acids. The CDR3, as DNA: TGTGCCAGTAGTATAGAACACAATCAGCCCCAGCATTTT. It codes for CASSIEHNQPQHF.

The chain employs TRBV10-1 and TRBJ1-2, with D perhaps TRBD1 (6 bases). Germline V lookup: CDR1 WNHNN, CDR2 SYGVQD (reference sequence). CDR3 size: 17 residues. V was clipped by 0 bases and J by 4 bases, with 18 bases between them. The CDR3 nucleotides are TGCGCCAGCAGTGAGTCACAGGGTCTGGGAGGTTTCTATGGCTACACCTTC. Residues: CASSESQGLGGFYGYTF.

The CDR3 spells CASFGGRYGYTF. CDR3 DNA sequence: TGTGCCTCCTTTGGGGGACGCTATGGCTACACCTTC. V is TRBV19 and J is TRBJ1-2; tentatively, D is TRBD1 (5 bases). V shed 11 bases and J shed 4 bases, with 14 bases lying between them. This CDR3 has 12 amino acids. The germline CDR1 and CDR2 sequences are LNHDA and SQIVND (reference sequence).

This chain uses TRBV6-5 with TRBJ1-6, with a weak D call TRBD1 (5 bases). The CDR3 sequence is 15 residues long. CDR1 and CDR2 from the germline V gene are MNHEY and SVGAGI. Trimming cost V 6 bases and J 7 bases, with 16 bases left between them. Written as DNA, the CDR3 is TGTGCCAGCAGCCCGCGTGGGGGTGAAAATTCACCCCTCCACTTT. Amino acid sequence: CASSPRGGENSPLHF.

The rearrangement uses TRBV6-5 and TRBJ2-7, with D possibly being TRBD2 (5 bases). This CDR3 is built from 16 residues. CDR1 and CDR2 (germline): MNHEY, SVGAGI. The ends were cut back, 2 bases at V and 0 bases at J, with 14 bases in the middle. In DNA, the CDR3 is TGTGCCAGCAGTTACGAGCGGATCCCTAGCTCCTACGAGCAGTACTTC. It specifies CASSYERIPSSYEQYF.

The chain is built from TRBV7-3 and TRBJ2-3, with 7 bases lining up with TRBD2. CDR1 SGHTA and CDR2 FQGTGA come from the germline V gene. The CDR3 totals 13 residues. V was pared by 7 bases and J by 2 bases, with 3 bases of the junction left unmatched. The CDR3 DNA sequence: TGTGCCAGCACTAGCGGAACCACAGATACGCAGTATTTT. Its translation: CASTSGTTDTQYF. Complete variable domain (other parts from reference TRBV7-3 and TRBJ2-3): GAGVSQTPSNKVTEKGKYVELRCDPISGHTALYWYRQSLGQGPEFLIYFQGTGAADDSGLPNDRFFAVRPEGSVSTLKIQRTERGDSAVYLCASTSGTTDTQYFGPGTRLTVL.

The V gene is TRBV10-3, the J gene TRBJ1-1; D is ambiguous. The germline CDR1 and CDR2 sequences are ENHRY and SYGVKD. This CDR3 has 13 amino acids. Trimming took off 0 bases at V and 8 bases at J, with 10 bases between the two ends. CDR3 DNA sequence: TGTGCCATCAGTGAGTCGAAGGTTGCCGAAGCTTTCTTT. Translated: CAISESKVAEAFF.

This chain joins TRBV6-1 and TRBJ1-4; 7 bases line up with TRBD1. J gave up 8 bases and V 4 bases, and 13 bases lay outside the gene matches. This CDR3 has 16 residues. CDR1 is MNHNS and CDR2 is SASEGT in the germline V gene. This CDR3 is CASSGENRGWREKLFF. The DNA for the CDR3 is TGTGCCAGCAGTGGGGAGAACAGGGGCTGGAGGGAAAAACTGTTTTTT.

This rearrangement joins TRBV5-1 to TRBJ1-1, with 8 bases fitting TRBD1. V dropped 4 bases and J dropped 2; count of bases not matched to a gene: 4. CDR3 length equals 14 residues. Germline-derived CDR1 and CDR2 are SGHRS and YFSETQ. The CDR3 DNA reads TGCGCCAGCAGCCCGGACAGGGTTAACACTGAAGCTTTCTTT. As protein: CASSPDRVNTEAFF.

The chain uses TRBV28 and TRBJ2-7; D gene ambiguous. Germline V CDR1 and CDR2: MDHEN, SYDVKM. V was trimmed by 2 bases and J by 3 bases, leaving 14 bases between them. The CDR3 length is 15 residues. This CDR3 is CASSLRDLRVYEQYF. The CDR3 nucleotides read TGTGCCAGCAGTTTACGAGACCTCCGTGTCTACGAGCAGTACTTC.